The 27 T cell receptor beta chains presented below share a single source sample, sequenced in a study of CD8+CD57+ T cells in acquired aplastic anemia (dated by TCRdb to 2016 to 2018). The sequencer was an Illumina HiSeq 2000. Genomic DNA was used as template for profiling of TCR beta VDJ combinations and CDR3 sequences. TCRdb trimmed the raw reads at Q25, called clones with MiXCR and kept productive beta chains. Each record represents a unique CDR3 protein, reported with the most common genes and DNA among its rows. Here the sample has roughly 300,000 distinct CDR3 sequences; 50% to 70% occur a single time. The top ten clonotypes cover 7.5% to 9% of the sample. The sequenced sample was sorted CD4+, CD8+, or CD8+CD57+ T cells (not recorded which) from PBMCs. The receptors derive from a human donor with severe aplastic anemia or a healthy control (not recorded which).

DNA of the CDR3: TGTGCCACCAGTGAAAGCGGGGGGATGAACACCGGGGAGCTGTTTTTT. Its translation is CATSESGGMNTGELFF. The V and J genes are TRBV24-1 and TRBJ2-2; 9 positions agree with TRBD2. V was clipped by 4 bases and J by 1 base; unmatched bases: 3. The germline gives CDR1 KGHDR, CDR2 SFDVKD. This CDR3 is built from 16 residues.

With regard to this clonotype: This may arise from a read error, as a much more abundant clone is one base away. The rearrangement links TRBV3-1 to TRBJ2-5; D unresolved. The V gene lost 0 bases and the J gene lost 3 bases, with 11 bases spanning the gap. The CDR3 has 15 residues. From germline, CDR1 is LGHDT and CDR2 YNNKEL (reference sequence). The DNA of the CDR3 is TGTGCCAGCAGCCAAGAACTCCCAGAGAAAGAGACCCAGTACTTC. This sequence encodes CASSQELPEKETQYF.

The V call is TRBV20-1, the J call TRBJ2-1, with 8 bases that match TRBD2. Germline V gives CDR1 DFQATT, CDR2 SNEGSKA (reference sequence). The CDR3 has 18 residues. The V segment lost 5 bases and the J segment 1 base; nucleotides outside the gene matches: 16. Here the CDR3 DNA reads TGCAGTGCTGGTCCTGGGGGGGGAACTAGCGGTTCCTACAATGAGCAGTTCTTC. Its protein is CSAGPGGGTSGSYNEQFF.

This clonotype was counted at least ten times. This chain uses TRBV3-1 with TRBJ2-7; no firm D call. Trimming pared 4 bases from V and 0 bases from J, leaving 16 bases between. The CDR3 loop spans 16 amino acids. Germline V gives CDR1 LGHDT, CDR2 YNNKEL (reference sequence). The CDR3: CASSPTSGRSSYEQYF. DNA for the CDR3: TGTGCCAGCAGCCCCACCTCAGGTAGGAGCTCCTACGAGCAGTACTTC.

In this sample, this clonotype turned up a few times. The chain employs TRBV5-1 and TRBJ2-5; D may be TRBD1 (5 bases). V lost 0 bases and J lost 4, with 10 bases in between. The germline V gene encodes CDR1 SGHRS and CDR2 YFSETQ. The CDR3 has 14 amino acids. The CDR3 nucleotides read TGCGCCAGCAGCTTGGGGGTAGGGGCAGAGACCCAGTACTTC. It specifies CASSLGVGAETQYF.

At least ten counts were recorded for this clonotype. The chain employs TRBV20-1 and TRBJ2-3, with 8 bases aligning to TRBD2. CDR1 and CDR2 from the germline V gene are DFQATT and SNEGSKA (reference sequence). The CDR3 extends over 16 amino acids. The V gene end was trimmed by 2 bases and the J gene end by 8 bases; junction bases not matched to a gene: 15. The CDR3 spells CSARPGGSGLQGTQYF. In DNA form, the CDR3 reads TGCAGTGCTAGACCGGGGGGGAGCGGGCTACAGGGTACGCAGTATTTT.

In DNA form, the CDR3 reads TGTGCCACCAGCAAGTCTAGCGGGCGGGATGAGCAGTTCTTC. It is translated as CATSKSSGRDEQFF. V and J are TRBV24-1 and TRBJ2-1; TRBD2 aligns across 8 bases. This CDR3 has 14 residues. Germline V gene sequence: CDR1 KGHDR, CDR2 SFDVKD. The junction had 9 bases not matched to a gene; V was cut back by 7 bases and J by 8 bases.

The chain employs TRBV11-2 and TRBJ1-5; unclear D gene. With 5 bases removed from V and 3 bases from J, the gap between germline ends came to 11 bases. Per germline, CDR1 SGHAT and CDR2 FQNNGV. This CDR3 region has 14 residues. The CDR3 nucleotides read TGTGCCAGCAGCGCTAGTCTGGACAATCAGCCCCAGCATTTT. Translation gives CASSASLDNQPQHF. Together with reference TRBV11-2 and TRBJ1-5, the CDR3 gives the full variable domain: EAGVAQSPRYKIIEKRQSVAFWCNPISGHATLYWYQQILGQGPKLLIQFQNNGVVDDSQLPKDRFSAERLKGVDSTLKIQPAKLEDSAVYLCASSASLDNQPQHFGDGTRLSIL.

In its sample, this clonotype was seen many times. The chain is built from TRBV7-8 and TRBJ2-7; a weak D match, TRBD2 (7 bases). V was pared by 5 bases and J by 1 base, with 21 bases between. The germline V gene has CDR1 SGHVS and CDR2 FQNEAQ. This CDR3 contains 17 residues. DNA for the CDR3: TGTGCCAGCAGCCGCTCAACGGGGGGCGGGGGTTCCTACGAGCAGTACTTC. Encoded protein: CASSRSTGGGGSYEQYF.

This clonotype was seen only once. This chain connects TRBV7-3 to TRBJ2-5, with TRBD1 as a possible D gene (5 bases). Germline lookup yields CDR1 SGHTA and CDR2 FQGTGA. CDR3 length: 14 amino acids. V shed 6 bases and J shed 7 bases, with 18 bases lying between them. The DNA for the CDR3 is TGTGCCAGCAGAGGAGACGCAGGGTTGGCGACCCAGTACTTC. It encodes CASRGDAGLATQYF.

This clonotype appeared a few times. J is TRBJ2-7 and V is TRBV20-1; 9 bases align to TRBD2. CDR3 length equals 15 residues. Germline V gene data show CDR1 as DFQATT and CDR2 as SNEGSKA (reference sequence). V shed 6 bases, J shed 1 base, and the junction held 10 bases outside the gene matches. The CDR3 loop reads CSAEGGLAGSYEQYF. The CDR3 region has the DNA TGCAGTGCCGAGGGAGGCCTAGCGGGGTCCTACGAGCAGTACTTC.

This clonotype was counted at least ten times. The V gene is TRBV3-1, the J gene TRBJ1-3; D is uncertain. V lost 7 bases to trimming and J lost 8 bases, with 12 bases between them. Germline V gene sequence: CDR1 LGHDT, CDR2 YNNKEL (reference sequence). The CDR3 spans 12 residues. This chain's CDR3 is CASKSSGDTIYF. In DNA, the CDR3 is TGTGCCAGCAAATCCAGCGGGGACACCATATATTTT.

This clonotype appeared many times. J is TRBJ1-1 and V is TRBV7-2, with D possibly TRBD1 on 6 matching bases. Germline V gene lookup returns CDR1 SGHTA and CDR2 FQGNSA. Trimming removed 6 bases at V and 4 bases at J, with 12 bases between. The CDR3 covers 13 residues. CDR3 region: CASSGEGGTEAFF. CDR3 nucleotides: TGTGCCAGCAGTGGGGAGGGGGGCACTGAAGCTTTCTTT.

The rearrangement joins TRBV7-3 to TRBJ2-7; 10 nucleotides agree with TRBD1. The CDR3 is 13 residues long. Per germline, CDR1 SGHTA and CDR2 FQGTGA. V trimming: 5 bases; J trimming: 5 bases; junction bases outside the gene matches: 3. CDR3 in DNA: TGTGCCAGCAGCCTGACAGGGGGCAACGAGCAGTACTTC. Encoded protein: CASSLTGGNEQYF.

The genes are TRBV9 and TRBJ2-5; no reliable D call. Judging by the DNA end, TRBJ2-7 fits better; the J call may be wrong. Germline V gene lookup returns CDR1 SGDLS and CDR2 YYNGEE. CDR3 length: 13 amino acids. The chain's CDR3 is CASSVAERDEQYF. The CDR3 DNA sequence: TGTGCCAGCAGCGTAGCTGAGAGAGACGAGCAGTACTTC.

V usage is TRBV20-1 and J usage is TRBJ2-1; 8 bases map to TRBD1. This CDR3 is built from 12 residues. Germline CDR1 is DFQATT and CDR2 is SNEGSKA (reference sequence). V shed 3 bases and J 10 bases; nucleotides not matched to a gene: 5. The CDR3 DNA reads TGCAGTGCTAGGACAGGGGCTCGAGAGCAGTTCTTC. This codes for CSARTGAREQFF.

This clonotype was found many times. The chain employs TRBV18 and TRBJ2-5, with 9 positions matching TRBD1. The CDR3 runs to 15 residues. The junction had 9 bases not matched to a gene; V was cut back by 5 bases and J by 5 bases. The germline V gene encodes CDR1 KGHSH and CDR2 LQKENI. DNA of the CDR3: TGTGCCAGCTCATCCTCTCCCGGACAGGGGGAGACCCAGTACTTC. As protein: CASSSSPGQGETQYF.

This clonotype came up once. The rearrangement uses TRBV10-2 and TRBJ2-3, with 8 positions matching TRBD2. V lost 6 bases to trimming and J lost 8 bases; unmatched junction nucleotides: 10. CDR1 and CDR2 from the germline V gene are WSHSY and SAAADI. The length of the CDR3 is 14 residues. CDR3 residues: CASSPGLVGRTQYF. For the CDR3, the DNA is TGCGCCAGCAGCCCGGGACTAGTGGGACGTACGCAGTATTTT.

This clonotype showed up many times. The DNA of the CDR3 is TGTGCCAGCAGGGGACAGGGCTGGAGTGAGCAGTTCTTC. Translated, it gives CASRGQGWSEQFF. The genes are TRBV6-6 and TRBJ2-1; TRBD1 aligns across 9 bases. The CDR3 contains 13 residues. V was pared by 6 bases and J by 9 bases, with 6 bases of the junction left unmatched. CDR1 is MNHNY and CDR2 is SVGAGI in the germline V gene (reference sequence).

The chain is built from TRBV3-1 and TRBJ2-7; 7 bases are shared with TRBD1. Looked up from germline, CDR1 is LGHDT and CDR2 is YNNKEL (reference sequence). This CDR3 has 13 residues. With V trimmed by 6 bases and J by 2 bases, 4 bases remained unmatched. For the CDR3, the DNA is TGTGCCAGCAGGAACGGACAGGCCTACGAGCAGTACTTC. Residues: CASRNGQAYEQYF.

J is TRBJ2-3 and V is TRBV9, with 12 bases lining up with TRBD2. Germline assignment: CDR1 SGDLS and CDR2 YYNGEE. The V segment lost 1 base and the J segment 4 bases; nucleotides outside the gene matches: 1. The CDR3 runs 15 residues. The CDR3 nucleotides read TGTGCCAGCAGCGTACTAGCGGGGGGGGCAGATACGCAGTATTTT. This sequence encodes CASSVLAGGADTQYF.

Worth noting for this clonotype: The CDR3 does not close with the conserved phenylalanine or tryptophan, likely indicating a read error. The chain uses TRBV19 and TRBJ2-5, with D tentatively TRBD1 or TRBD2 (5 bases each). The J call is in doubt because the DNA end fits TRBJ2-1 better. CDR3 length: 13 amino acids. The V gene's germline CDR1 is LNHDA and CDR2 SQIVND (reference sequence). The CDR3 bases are TGTGCCAGTGGCGTCCAGGGCGGGAATGAGCAGTTCTCC. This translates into CASGVQGGNEQFS.

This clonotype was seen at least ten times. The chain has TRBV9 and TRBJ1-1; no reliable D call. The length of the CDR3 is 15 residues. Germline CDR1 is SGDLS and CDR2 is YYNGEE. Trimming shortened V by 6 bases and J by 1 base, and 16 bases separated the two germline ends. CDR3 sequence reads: CASTALATSNTEAFF. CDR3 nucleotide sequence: TGTGCCAGCACAGCACTCGCCACCTCGAACACTGAAGCTTTCTTT.

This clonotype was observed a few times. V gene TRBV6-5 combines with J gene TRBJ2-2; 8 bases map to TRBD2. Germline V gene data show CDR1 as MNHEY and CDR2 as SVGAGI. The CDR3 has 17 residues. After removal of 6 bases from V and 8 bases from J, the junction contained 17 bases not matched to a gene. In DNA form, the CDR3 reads TGTGCCAGCAGCCCCTGGGGGGCGGGGGGTCAAACGGGGGAGCTGTTTTTT. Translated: CASSPWGAGGQTGELFF.

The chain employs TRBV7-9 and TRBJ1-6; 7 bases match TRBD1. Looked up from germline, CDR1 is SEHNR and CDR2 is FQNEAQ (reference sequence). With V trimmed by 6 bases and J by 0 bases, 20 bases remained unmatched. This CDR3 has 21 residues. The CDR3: CASSETGKALWMSSYNSPLHF. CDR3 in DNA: TGTGCCAGCAGTGAGACAGGGAAGGCCCTTTGGATGAGCTCCTATAATTCACCCCTCCACTTT.

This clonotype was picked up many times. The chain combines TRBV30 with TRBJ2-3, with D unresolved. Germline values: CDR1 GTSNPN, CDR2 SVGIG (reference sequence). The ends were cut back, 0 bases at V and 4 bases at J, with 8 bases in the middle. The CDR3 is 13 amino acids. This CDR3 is CAWSVREADTQYF. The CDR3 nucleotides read TGTGCCTGGAGTGTACGAGAAGCAGATACGCAGTATTTT. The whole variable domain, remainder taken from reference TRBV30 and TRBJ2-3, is SQTIHQWPATLVQPVGSPLSLECTVEGTSNPNLYWYRQAAGRGLQLLFYSVGIGQISSEVPQNLSASRPQDRQFILSSKKLLLSDSGFYLCAWSVREADTQYFGPGTRLTVL.

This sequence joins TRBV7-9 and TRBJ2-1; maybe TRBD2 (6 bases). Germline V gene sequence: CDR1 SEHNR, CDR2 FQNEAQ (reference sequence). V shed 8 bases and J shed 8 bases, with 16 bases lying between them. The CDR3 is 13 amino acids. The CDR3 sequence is CASGRLGSHEQFF. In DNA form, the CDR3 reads TGTGCCAGCGGGAGACTAGGATCGCATGAGCAGTTCTTC.